A single T cell receptor beta chain is shown here with its context. Assay used: immunoSEQ multiplex PCR; TCRdb lists only in-frame clones, some missing. The sample holds over 2 million clones, roughly 94% seen once. The CDR3 consists of 15 residues. These data come from a study of shared clonotypes between healthy human individuals. Specimen: naive CD4+ T cells sorted from blood. As for subset: CD45RA+ positively selected. The receptor was isolated from a man aged 18 to 30 in good health. The V call is TRBV21-1, the J call TRBJ1-1; the table gives TRBD1 as D, unverified against the DNA. TRBV21-1 is noted as a pseudogene. In DNA form, the CDR3 reads TGTGCCAGCAACCTACGAGACAGGGGGTCCACTGAAGCTTTCTTT. Encoded protein: CASNLRDRGSTEAFF.